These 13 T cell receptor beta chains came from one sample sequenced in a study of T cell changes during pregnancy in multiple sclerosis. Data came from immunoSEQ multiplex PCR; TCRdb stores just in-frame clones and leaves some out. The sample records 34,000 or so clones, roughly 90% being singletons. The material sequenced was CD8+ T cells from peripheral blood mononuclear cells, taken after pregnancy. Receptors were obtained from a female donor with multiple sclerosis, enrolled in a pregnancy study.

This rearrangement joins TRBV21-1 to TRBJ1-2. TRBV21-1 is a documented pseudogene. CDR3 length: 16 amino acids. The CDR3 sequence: CASTTEGGQPNYGYTF. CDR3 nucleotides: TGTGCCAGCACAACAGAGGGAGGACAACCTAACTATGGCTACACCTTC.

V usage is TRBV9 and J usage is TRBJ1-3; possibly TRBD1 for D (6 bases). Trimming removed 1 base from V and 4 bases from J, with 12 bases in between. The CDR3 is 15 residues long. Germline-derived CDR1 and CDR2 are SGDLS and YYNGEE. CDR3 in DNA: TGTGCCAGCAGCGTAAGCTCAGGGGTAGGAAACACCATATATTTT. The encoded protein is CASSVSSGVGNTIYF.

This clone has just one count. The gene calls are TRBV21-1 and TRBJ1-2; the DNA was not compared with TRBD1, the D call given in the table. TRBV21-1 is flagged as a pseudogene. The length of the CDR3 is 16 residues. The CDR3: CASSKARDRENYGYTF. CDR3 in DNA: TGTGCCAGCAGCAAAGCTAGGGACAGGGAAAACTATGGCTACACCTTC.

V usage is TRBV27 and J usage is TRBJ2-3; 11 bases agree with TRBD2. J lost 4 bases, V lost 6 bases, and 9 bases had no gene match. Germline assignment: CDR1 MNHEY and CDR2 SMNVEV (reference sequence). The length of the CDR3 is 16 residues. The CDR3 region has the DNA TGTGCCAGCAGCCCTGAGACTAGCGGGGCTGCAGATACGCAGTATTTT. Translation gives CASSPETSGAADTQYF.

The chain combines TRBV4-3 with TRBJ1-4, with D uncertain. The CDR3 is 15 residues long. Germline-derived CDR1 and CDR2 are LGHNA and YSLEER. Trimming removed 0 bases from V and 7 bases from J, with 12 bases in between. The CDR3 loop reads CASSQETRLGEKLFF. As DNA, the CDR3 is TGCGCCAGCAGCCAAGAGACACGGCTTGGTGAAAAACTGTTTTTT.

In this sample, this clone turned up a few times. The CDR3 region is CASSQEAISEAFF. The CDR3 DNA follows: TGCGCCAGCAGCCAAGAAGCAATTTCGGAAGCTTTCTTT. The gene calls are TRBV4-3 and TRBJ1-1; D is unclear. CDR3 length: 13 residues. Trimming took 0 bases from V and 8 from J, leaving 10 bases between them. Germline V gene lookup returns CDR1 LGHNA and CDR2 YSLEER.

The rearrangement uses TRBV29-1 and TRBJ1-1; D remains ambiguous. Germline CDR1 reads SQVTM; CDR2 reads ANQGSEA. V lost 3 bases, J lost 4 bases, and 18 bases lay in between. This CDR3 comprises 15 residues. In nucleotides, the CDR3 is TGCAGCGTTGATGTGTACGCAAGCGTCGTCACTGAAGCTTTCTTT. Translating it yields CSVDVYASVVTEAFF.

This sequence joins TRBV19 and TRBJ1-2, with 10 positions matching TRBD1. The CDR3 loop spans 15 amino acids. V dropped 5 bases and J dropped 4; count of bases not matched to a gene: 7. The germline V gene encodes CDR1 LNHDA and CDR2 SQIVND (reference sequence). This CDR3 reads CASSFGQGGFYGYTF. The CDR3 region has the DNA TGTGCCAGTAGTTTCGGACAGGGGGGTTTCTATGGCTACACCTTC.

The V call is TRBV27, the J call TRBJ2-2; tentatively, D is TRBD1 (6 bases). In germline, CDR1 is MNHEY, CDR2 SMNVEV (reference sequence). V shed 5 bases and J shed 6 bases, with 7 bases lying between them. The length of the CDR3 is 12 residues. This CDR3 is CASSRGSGELFF. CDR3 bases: TGTGCCAGCAGTAGGGGGTCCGGGGAGCTGTTTTTT.

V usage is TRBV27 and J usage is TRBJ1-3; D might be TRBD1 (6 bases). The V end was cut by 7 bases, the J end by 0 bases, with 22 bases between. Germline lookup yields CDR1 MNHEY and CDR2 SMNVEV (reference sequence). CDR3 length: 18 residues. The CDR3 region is CASTQWGGPLSSGNTIYF. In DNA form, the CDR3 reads TGTGCCAGCACCCAATGGGGGGGGCCCTTATCCTCTGGAAACACCATATATTTT.

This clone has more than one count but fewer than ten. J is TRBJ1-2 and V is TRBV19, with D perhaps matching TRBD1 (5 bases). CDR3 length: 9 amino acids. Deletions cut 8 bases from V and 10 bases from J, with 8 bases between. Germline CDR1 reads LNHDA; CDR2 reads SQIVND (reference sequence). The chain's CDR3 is CASSRVYTF. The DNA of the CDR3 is TGTGCCAGTTCCAGGGTCTACACCTTC.

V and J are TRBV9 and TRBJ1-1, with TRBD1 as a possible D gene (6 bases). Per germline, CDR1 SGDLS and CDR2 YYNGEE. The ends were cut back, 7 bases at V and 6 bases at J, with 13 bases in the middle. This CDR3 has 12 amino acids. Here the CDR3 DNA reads TGTGCCAGCGGCCAGGGGAGCGCTGAAGCTTTCTTT. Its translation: CASGQGSAEAFF.

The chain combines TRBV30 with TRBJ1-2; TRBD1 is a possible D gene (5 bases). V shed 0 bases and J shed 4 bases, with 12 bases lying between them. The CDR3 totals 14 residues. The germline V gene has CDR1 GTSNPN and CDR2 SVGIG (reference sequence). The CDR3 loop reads CAWSVPTVLYGYTF. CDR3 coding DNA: TGTGCCTGGAGTGTTCCGACAGTCCTCTATGGCTACACCTTC.